Following are 21 T cell receptor beta chains from one sample sequenced in a study of Graves' ophthalmopathy and Graves' hyperthyroidism. RNA transcripts yielded amplified TCR beta CDR3 regions. A first-round RT-PCR used HTBI primers, followed by a second-round multiplex PCR. TCRdb re-called the multiplex PCR reads through MiXCR, storing one row per CDR3 protein. The sample contains a few hundred thousand distinct CDR3 sequences, less than 45% of which appear only once. Material for sequencing was peripheral blood or thyroid tissue (not recorded which). These TCRs come from an adult man with Graves' hyperthyroidism.

Comment on this clonotype: One junction end disagrees with the germline gene, perhaps due to a read error. This chain links TRBV29-1 with TRBJ1-1, with D maybe TRBD1 (5 bases). This CDR3 is 12 amino acids long. Germline V lookup: CDR1 SQVTM, CDR2 ANQGSEA. This chain's CDR3 is CSVEEGLGEAFF. CDR3 DNA sequence: TGCAGCGTCGAAGAGGGGCTCGGTGAAGCTTTCTTT.

Regarding this clonotype: This may arise from a read error, as a much more abundant clone is one base away. V and J are TRBV12-3 or TRBV12-4 and TRBJ2-7, with D perhaps matching TRBD1 (6 bases). This CDR3 region has 12 residues. CDR3 in amino acids: CASSYTGFERYF. In nucleotides, the CDR3 is TGTGCCAGCAGCTATACAGGGTTCGAGCGGTACTTC.

This clonotype was seen repeatedly, ten times or more. The CDR3 here is CATSDVDRGTDTQYF. The CDR3 coding sequence is TGTGCCACCAGTGATGTGGACAGGGGGACCGATACGCAGTATTTT. J is TRBJ2-3 and V is TRBV24-1, with 10 bases fitting TRBD1. V lost 3 bases to trimming and J lost 6 bases; unmatched junction nucleotides: 5. From germline, CDR1 is KGHDR and CDR2 SFDVKD. There are 15 residues in the CDR3.

The chain uses TRBV10-3 and TRBJ1-2; 8 bases fit TRBD1. The CDR3 has 12 amino acids. Looked up from germline, CDR1 is ENHRY and CDR2 is SYGVKD. V shed 7 bases, J shed 4 bases, and the junction held 2 bases outside the gene matches. CDR3 coding DNA: TGTGCCATCACCGGACAGGGCTATGGCTACACCTTC. This gives the protein CAITGQGYGYTF.

This clonotype has only a few counts. V is TRBV5-5 and J is TRBJ2-5; 10 bases align to TRBD2. This CDR3 spans 16 amino acids. CDR1 SGHKS and CDR2 YYEKEE come from the germline V gene (reference sequence). V trimming: 0 bases; J trimming: 1 base; junction bases outside the gene matches: 3. The CDR3 region has the DNA TGTGCCAGCAGCTTGGGGACTAGCGGATCCCAAGAGACCCAGTACTTC. Its translation is CASSLGTSGSQETQYF.

The genes are TRBV15 and TRBJ1-2; 8 positions match TRBD1. The V and J ends lost 0 bases and 7 bases, in that order; junction bases with no gene match: 7. The germline gives CDR1 LNHNV, CDR2 YYDKDF (reference sequence). This CDR3 has 15 residues. The DNA for the CDR3 is TGTGCCACCAGCAGAGATCGGCAGGGGGCTGGTGGCTACACCTTC. It codes for CATSRDRQGAGGYTF.

This clonotype was counted ten times or more. This chain links TRBV20-1 with TRBJ1-5; 10 nucleotides agree with TRBD1. This CDR3 has 13 amino acids. The V segment lost 5 bases and the J segment 6 bases; nucleotides outside the gene matches: 4. Germline assignment: CDR1 DFQATT and CDR2 SNEGSKA (reference sequence). CDR3 bases: TGCAGTGCTGCCCGGACAGGGGGTCAGCCCCAGCATTTT. Protein sequence: CSAARTGGQPQHF.

This clonotype was detected many times. The chain links TRBV4-2 to TRBJ1-2; TRBD1 aligns across 8 bases. The CDR3 runs 14 residues. CDR1 LGHNA and CDR2 YNFKEQ come from the germline V gene. V lost 4 bases, J lost 6 bases, and 7 bases stayed unmatched. This chain's CDR3 is CASSRLGQGDGYTF. Here the CDR3 DNA reads TGTGCCAGCAGCCGCCTAGGACAGGGCGATGGCTACACCTTC.

This clonotype showed up many times. The J gene is TRBJ2-3, the V gene TRBV15; possibly TRBD2 for D (6 bases). CDR3 length: 16 residues. The V end was cut by 0 bases, the J end by 0 bases, with 10 bases between. The germline gives CDR1 LNHNV, CDR2 YYDKDF (reference sequence). The CDR3 loop reads CATSRDFAGSTDTQYF. DNA of the CDR3: TGTGCCACCAGCAGAGATTTCGCGGGGAGCACAGATACGCAGTATTTT.

The gene calls are TRBV29-1 and TRBJ2-5, with D perhaps matching TRBD1 (6 bases). V lost 4 bases and J lost 1, with 13 bases in between. The CDR3 consists of 14 residues. Germline V gives CDR1 SQVTM, CDR2 ANQGSEA. The CDR3 region is CSVVRGQTQETQYF. DNA of the CDR3: TGCAGCGTTGTCAGGGGCCAGACCCAAGAGACCCAGTACTTC.

The chain combines TRBV7-9 with TRBJ1-6; 8 nucleotides match TRBD1. Germline V gene sequence: CDR1 SEHNR, CDR2 FQNEAQ (reference sequence). Trimming took 6 bases from V and 10 from J; bases not matched to a gene: 8. The CDR3 has 14 amino acids. In DNA form, the CDR3 reads TGTGCCAGCAGTCCTCCGGGACAGGAATCACCCCTCCACTTT. Amino acid sequence: CASSPPGQESPLHF.

The V gene is TRBV7-9, the J gene TRBJ2-2; weak D call: TRBD2 (5 bases). Trimming removed 1 base at V and 4 bases at J, with 10 bases between. Germline CDR1 SEHNR, CDR2 FQNEAQ (reference sequence). The CDR3 length is 15 residues. CDR3 loop: CASSLGGAVTGELFF. The DNA for the CDR3 is TGTGCCAGCAGCTTAGGGGGAGCGGTCACCGGGGAGCTGTTTTTT.

This chain connects TRBV29-1 to TRBJ1-5; D is perhaps TRBD1 (6 bases). V lost 5 bases and J lost 12, with 20 bases in between. CDR3 length equals 13 residues. CDR1 is SQVTM, CDR2 ANQGSEA, per germline. The CDR3 DNA is TGCAGCGTTCAGGGAGGATCGAGGACAGACCAGCATTTT. Translated: CSVQGGSRTDQHF.

The chain links TRBV5-6 to TRBJ1-6, with TRBD1 as a possible D gene (5 bases). The CDR3 length is 17 residues. Trimming removed 4 bases at V and 0 bases at J, with 14 bases between. The germline V gene has CDR1 SGHDT and CDR2 YYEEEE. This CDR3 is CASSGGGGPSYNSPLHF. CDR3 nucleotide sequence: TGTGCCAGCAGCGGGGGTGGAGGACCCTCCTATAATTCACCCCTCCACTTT.

This clonotype has ten or more counts. The chain combines TRBV29-1 with TRBJ2-2; 12 positions agree with TRBD1. This CDR3 has 14 amino acids. Looked up from germline, CDR1 is SQVTM and CDR2 is ANQGSEA. J gave up 7 bases and V 7 bases, and 7 bases lay outside the gene matches. The CDR3 is CSAGTGGAFGELFF. DNA of the CDR3: TGCAGCGCAGGGACAGGGGGCGCGTTCGGGGAGCTGTTTTTT.

The sample holds one count of this clonotype. The chain combines TRBV19 with TRBJ2-3, with TRBD2 matching over 7 bases. Trimming at V came to 5 bases and at J to 2 bases, leaving 4 bases not matched to a gene. Germline V CDR1 and CDR2: LNHDA, SQIVND (reference sequence). The CDR3 runs to 14 residues. Here the CDR3 DNA reads TGTGCCAGTAGTTTGACTAGCCCCACAGATACGCAGTATTTT. Its protein product is CASSLTSPTDTQYF.

This clonotype was recorded many times. V and J are TRBV6-6 and TRBJ1-4; TRBD1 matches 7 bases. The CDR3 loop spans 13 amino acids. Germline-derived CDR1 and CDR2 are MNHNY and SVGAGI (reference sequence). The V gene end was trimmed by 0 bases and the J gene end by 17 bases; junction bases not matched to a gene: 9. The CDR3 sequence is CASSYSTDGTVFF. CDR3 nucleotide sequence: TGTGCCAGCAGTTACTCGACGGACGGGACAGTATTTTTT.

The chain uses TRBV7-3 and TRBJ2-7; 7 bases agree with TRBD2. The J segment lost 2 bases and the V segment lost 4 bases, leaving 14 bases of the junction unmatched. This CDR3 spans 17 amino acids. Per the germline V gene, CDR1 is SGHTA and CDR2 is FQGTGA. This CDR3 is CASSSFVTGGGTYEQYF. CDR3 coding DNA: TGTGCCAGCAGCTCCTTTGTCACAGGCGGGGGAACCTACGAGCAGTACTTC. Variable domain in full (rest from reference TRBV7-3 and TRBJ2-7): GAGVSQTPSNKVTEKGKYVELRCDPISGHTALYWYRQSLGQGPEFLIYFQGTGAADDSGLPNDRFFAVRPEGSVSTLKIQRTERGDSAVYLCASSSFVTGGGTYEQYFGPGTRLTVT.

This clonotype came up many times. Written as DNA, the CDR3 is TGTGCCAGTAGTATGGGAAGGCCTGATCAGCCCCAGCATTTT. It translates to CASSMGRPDQPQHF. This chain joins TRBV19 and TRBJ1-5; D gene unclear. The CDR3 contains 14 residues. Trimming pared 3 bases from V and 5 bases from J, leaving 11 bases between. CDR1 and CDR2 (germline): LNHDA, SQIVND (reference sequence).

This clonotype was seen many times. The chain is built from TRBV5-1 and TRBJ1-2; D remains unclear. The germline gives CDR1 SGHRS, CDR2 YFSETQ. Deletions cut 5 bases from V and 2 bases from J, with 7 bases between. This CDR3 has 12 amino acids. CDR3 region: CASSAVNYGYTF. Here the CDR3 DNA reads TGCGCCAGCAGTGCGGTGAACTATGGCTACACCTTC. The whole variable domain, remainder taken from reference TRBV5-1 and TRBJ1-2, is KAGVTQTPRYLIKTRGQQVTLSCSPISGHRSVSWYQQTPGQGLQFLFEYFSETQRNKGNFPGRFSGRQFSNSRSEMNVSTLELGDSALYLCASSAVNYGYTFGSGTRLTVV.

This clonotype turned up a few times. This chain's CDR3 is CASSLTVDTEAFF. The CDR3 nucleotides are TGTGCCAGTAGCCTAACAGTGGACACTGAAGCTTTCTTT. This chain links TRBV19 with TRBJ1-1, with D unresolved. V lost 6 bases and J 3 bases, leaving 11 bases between the germline ends. In germline, CDR1 is LNHDA, CDR2 SQIVND (reference sequence). The CDR3 covers 13 residues. The variable domain in full, with the rest retrieved from reference TRBV19 and TRBJ1-1, is DGGITQSPKYLFRKEGQNVTLSCEQNLNHDAMYWYRQDPGQGLRLIYYSQIVNDFQKGDIAEGYSVSREKKESFPLTVTSAQKNPTAFYLCASSLTVDTEAFFGQGTRLTVV.